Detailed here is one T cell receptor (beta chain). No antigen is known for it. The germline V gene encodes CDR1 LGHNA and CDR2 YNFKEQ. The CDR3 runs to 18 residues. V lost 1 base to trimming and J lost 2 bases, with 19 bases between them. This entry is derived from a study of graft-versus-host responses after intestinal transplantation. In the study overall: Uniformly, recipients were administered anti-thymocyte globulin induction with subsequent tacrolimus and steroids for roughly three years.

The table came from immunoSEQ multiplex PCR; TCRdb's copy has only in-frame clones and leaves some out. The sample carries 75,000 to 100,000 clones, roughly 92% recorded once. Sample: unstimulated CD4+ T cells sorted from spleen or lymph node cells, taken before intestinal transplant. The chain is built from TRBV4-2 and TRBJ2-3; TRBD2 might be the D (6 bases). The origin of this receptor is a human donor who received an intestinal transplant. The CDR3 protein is CASSQAWVRGSDTDTQYF. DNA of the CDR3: TGTGCCAGCAGCCAAGCGTGGGTGCGGGGATCCGACACAGATACGCAGTATTTT.